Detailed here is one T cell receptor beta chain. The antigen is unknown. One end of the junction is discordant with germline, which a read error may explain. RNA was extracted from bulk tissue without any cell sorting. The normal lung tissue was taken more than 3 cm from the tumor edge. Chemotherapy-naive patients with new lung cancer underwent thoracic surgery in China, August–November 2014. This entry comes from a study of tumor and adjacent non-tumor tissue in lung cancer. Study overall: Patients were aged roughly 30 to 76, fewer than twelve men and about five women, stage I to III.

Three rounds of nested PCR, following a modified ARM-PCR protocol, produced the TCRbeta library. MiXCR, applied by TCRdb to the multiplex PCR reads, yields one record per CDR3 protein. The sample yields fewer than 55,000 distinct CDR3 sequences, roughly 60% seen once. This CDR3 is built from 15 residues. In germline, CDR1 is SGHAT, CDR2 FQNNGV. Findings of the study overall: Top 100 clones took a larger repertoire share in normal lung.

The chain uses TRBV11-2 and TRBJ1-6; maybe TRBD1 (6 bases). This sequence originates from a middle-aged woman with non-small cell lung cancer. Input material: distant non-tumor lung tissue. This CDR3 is CTSRGGQVYNSPLHF. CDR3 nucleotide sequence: TGTACCAGCAGAGGGGGTCAAGTCTATAATTCACCCCTCCACTTT.